This is a list of T cell receptor beta chains from one sample in a study of a mutant IDH1 vaccine in newly diagnosed glioma. Antigen specificity for these receptors is unknown. Only in-frame clones appear in the TCRdb table, and some are missing; sequencing was by immunoSEQ multiplex PCR. The sample consists of around 26,000 clones, over 80% of them appearing once. The sample in question was PBMCs, obtained from a glioma patient whose treatment included an IDH1 peptide vaccine. The receptor source for this set is a man aged 40-49 years with glioma. Some clones in this sample may be carry-over from other donors' samples. Each CDR3 is given with its conserved first and last residue. The D gene is left open where the match is weak. Part of the rows lack a size; the others show once, few, many or a class for expanded clones.

TRBV19	TRBJ1-1	once	TRBD1	CASQGGGGHTEAFF	TGTGCCAGCCAGGGGGGGGGAGGGCACACTGAAGCTTTCTTT
TRBV6-1	TRBJ1-5	NA	NA	CASTSGNQPQHF	TGTGCCAGTACCAGTGGGAATCAGCCCCAGCATTTT
TRBV2	TRBJ2-5	NA	NA	CASSEGPGTGEETQYF	TGTGCCAGCAGTGAGGGGCCCGGGACTGGTGAAGAGACCCAGTACTTC
TRBV10-3	TRBJ1-2	NA	TRBD1	CAISVGTGGHYGYTF	TGTGCCATCAGTGTGGGGACAGGGGGACATTATGGCTACACCTTC
TRBV10-3	TRBJ1-1	NA	TRBD1	CAISETGGETEAFF	TGTGCCATCAGTGAGACAGGGGGCGAAACTGAAGCTTTCTTT
TRBV4-3	TRBJ2-1	NA	NA	CASSQDLISGPYNEQFF	TGCGCCAGCAGCCAAGACTTGATATCGGGGCCCTACAATGAGCAGTTCTTC
TRBV5-1	TRBJ1-2	NA	TRBD1	CASSLGDSTLYGYTF	TGCGCCAGCAGCTTGGGGGACAGCACACTCTATGGCTACACCTTC
TRBV6-5	TRBJ1-2	medium-sized	TRBD1	CATLVTGGGYGYTF	TGTGCCACCTTAGTGACAGGGGGCGGGTATGGCTACACCTTC
TRBV5-1	TRBJ1-1	NA	NA	CASFQRLGDTEAFF	TGCGCCAGCTTCCAACGGCTTGGGGACACTGAAGCTTTCTTT
TRBV7-2	TRBJ1-1	NA	NA	CASSLGKRGQAFF	TGTGCCAGCAGCTTGGGGAAAAGAGGGCAGGCTTTCTTT
TRBV7-8	TRBJ2-7	few	NA	CASSLIGQTYEQYF	TGTGCCAGCAGCTTAATAGGACAGACCTACGAGCAGTACTTC
TRBV9	TRBJ1-1	NA	NA	CASSVRTVGTEAFF	TGTGCCAGCAGCGTGAGGACAGTCGGCACTGAAGCTTTCTTT
TRBV29-1	TRBJ2-1	NA	NA	CSVAQGGGQGEQFF	TGCAGCGTAGCACAGGGTGGCGGCCAAGGAGAGCAGTTCTTC
TRBV5-4	TRBJ1-5	NA	TRBD1	CASSLAGGNQPQHF	TGTGCCAGCAGCTTGGCAGGGGGAAATCAGCCCCAGCATTTT
TRBV5-1	TRBJ1-6	NA	NA	CASSDSRDIKNSPLHF	TGCGCCAGCAGCGACTCCCGGGACATCAAGAATTCACCCCTCCACTTT
TRBV28	TRBJ1-4	NA	NA	CASSPFGGSRVFF	TGTGCCAGCAGCCCCTTCGGCGGCTCCCGGGTGTTTTTT
TRBV4-3	TRBJ2-5	NA	NA	CASSQDRVAAAQYF	TGCGCCAGCAGCCAAGATCGGGTAGCGGCGGCCCAGTACTTC
TRBV12-1	TRBJ2-7	NA	NA	CASSLAPSHSLQNSYEQYF	TGTGCCAGCAGCCTGGCCCCTTCACACAGTCTACAAAACTCCTACGAGCAGTACTTC
TRBV4-3	TRBJ1-1	NA	NA	CASSPKTGLEAFF	TGCGCCAGCAGCCCAAAAACAGGACTTGAAGCTTTCTTT
TRBV6-4	TRBJ1-6	NA	TRBD1	CASSPGGQGVSPLHF	TGTGCCAGCAGTCCGGGAGGACAGGGTGTTTCACCCCTCCACTTT
TRBV9	TRBJ2-1	NA	NA	CASSGDPAGHNEQFF	TGTGCCAGCAGCGGGGACCCGGCGGGCCACAATGAGCAGTTCTTC
TRBV18	TRBJ2-1	NA	NA	CASSPLTGEYNEQFF	TGTGCCAGCTCACCTTTGACAGGAGAGTACAATGAGCAGTTCTTC
TRBV4-3	TRBJ2-7	few	TRBD1	CASSQQTGSEQYF	TGCGCCAGCAGCCAACAGACAGGGAGCGAGCAGTACTTC
TRBV2	TRBJ1-1	NA	TRBD1	CASSVPRGQANTEAFF	TGTGCCAGCAGCGTACCCAGGGGACAGGCGAACACTGAAGCTTTCTTT
TRBV21-1	TRBJ1-1	NA	NA	CASRETEAEAFF	TGTGCCAGCAGAGAAACGGAGGCTGAAGCTTTCTTT
TRBV18	TRBJ1-4	NA	TRBD1	CASSPQGMTGIEKLFF	TGTGCCAGCTCACCCCAAGGGATGACAGGGATCGAAAAACTGTTTTTT
TRBV6-5	TRBJ1-2	NA	NA	CASSYRPANYGYTF	TGTGCCAGCAGTTACAGGCCAGCAAACTATGGCTACACCTTC
TRBV29-1	TRBJ1-2	NA	NA	CSVVPRGESYTF	TGCAGCGTTGTACCCCGAGGGGAGAGCTACACCTTC
TRBV10-3	TRBJ1-4	once	NA	CAISESGTMATNEKLFF	TGTGCCATCAGTGAGTCAGGCACTATGGCAACTAATGAAAAACTGTTTTTT
TRBV2	TRBJ1-5	NA	NA	CASSVAGRDQPQHF	TGTGCCAGCAGTGTCGCGGGACGAGATCAGCCCCAGCATTTT
TRBV14	TRBJ1-2	NA	NA	CASSQATVNYGYTF	TGTGCCAGCAGCCAGGCGACAGTTAACTATGGCTACACCTTC
TRBV29-1	TRBJ2-7	NA	NA	CSVVAAPHEQYF	TGCAGCGTTGTGGCAGCGCCGCACGAGCAGTACTTC
TRBV11-2	TRBJ2-7	NA	NA	CASSLGGTLYEQYF	TGTGCCAGCAGCTTAGGGGGGACTCTCTACGAGCAGTACTTC
TRBV5-1	TRBJ2-3	few	NA	CASSLEAGAADTQYF	TGCGCCAGCAGCTTGGAGGCGGGGGCGGCAGATACGCAGTATTTT
TRBV18	TRBJ1-2	NA	NA	CASSPGDMNYGYTF	TGTGCCAGCTCACCGGGTGACATGAACTATGGCTACACCTTC
TRBV10-2	TRBJ1-6	NA	TRBD1	CASSDRGRYNSPLHF	TGCGCCAGCAGTGACAGGGGGCGTTATAATTCACCCCTCCACTTT
TRBV2	TRBJ1-1	NA	NA	CASRLGRTNTEAFF	TGTGCCAGCAGGTTGGGACGGACGAACACTGAAGCTTTCTTT
TRBV7-9	TRBJ2-1	NA	NA	CASSLAGGKAIF	TGTGCCAGCAGCTTAGCGGGAGGTAAAGCGATCTTC
TRBV4-1	TRBJ1-5	few	TRBD1	CASSQDDRGGQPQHF	TGCGCCAGCAGCCAAGATGACAGGGGGGGACAGCCCCAGCATTTT
TRBV5-6	TRBJ2-5	NA	NA	CASSFGQTQETQYF	TGTGCCAGCAGCTTCGGACAAACCCAAGAGACCCAGTACTTC
TRBV7-9	TRBJ1-1	NA	NA	CAAESQVLTEAFF	TGTGCCGCAGAATCACAGGTTTTAACTGAAGCTTTCTTT
TRBV19	TRBJ1-2	NA	TRBD1	CASNPNWGQVNGYTF	TGTGCCAGTAACCCCAATTGGGGACAGGTTAACGGCTACACCTTC
TRBV7-3	TRBJ1-2	NA	NA	CASSSLPGWGTDGYTF	TGTGCCAGCAGCTCTCTCCCTGGTTGGGGAACAGATGGCTACACCTTC
TRBV25-1	TRBJ1-1	NA	NA	CASGGEEPEAFF	TGTGCCAGTGGGGGGGAGGAACCTGAAGCTTTCTTT
TRBV9	TRBJ2-3	NA	NA	CASSVDTDTQYF	TGTGCCAGCAGCGTAGACACAGATACGCAGTATTTT
TRBV7-2	TRBJ1-2	NA	NA	CASRPTGIYGYTF	TGTGCCAGCAGGCCCACAGGGATTTATGGCTACACCTTC
TRBV30	TRBJ1-5	NA	NA	CAWIPASRTIGAGSNQPQHF	TGTGCCTGGATTCCGGCGTCGCGTACCATCGGGGCAGGGTCTAATCAGCCCCAGCATTTT
TRBV27	TRBJ2-2	NA	NA	CASSKWELNTGELFF	TGTGCCAGCTCTAAGTGGGAATTGAACACCGGGGAGCTGTTTTTT
TRBV5-1	TRBJ2-7	NA	TRBD2	CASSYGLAGSYEQYF	TGCGCCAGCAGCTATGGACTAGCGGGCTCCTACGAGCAGTACTTC
TRBV9	TRBJ2-1	NA	TRBD2	CASSVTGTSGGANEQFF	TGTGCCAGCAGCGTGACCGGGACTAGCGGGGGGGCCAATGAGCAGTTCTTC
TRBV7-8	TRBJ2-2	NA	TRBD1	CASSRDRSNTGELFF	TGTGCCAGCAGCCGGGACAGGTCGAACACCGGGGAGCTGTTTTTT
TRBV11-2	TRBJ1-6	NA	TRBD1	CASSQGVGESPLHF	TGTGCCAGCAGCCAGGGGGTTGGGGAATCACCCCTCCACTTT
TRBV5-5	TRBJ2-7	NA	NA	CASSLLGEQYF	TGTGCCAGCAGCTTGTTAGGTGAGCAGTACTTC
TRBV6-1	TRBJ2-3	NA	NA	CASTEWGASTDTQYF	TGTGCCAGCACCGAATGGGGGGCTAGCACAGATACGCAGTATTTT
TRBV5-1	TRBJ1-1	NA	NA	CASSIDSWDTEAFF	TGCGCCAGCAGCATCGACAGTTGGGACACTGAAGCTTTCTTT
TRBV5-5	TRBJ1-6	NA	TRBD1	CASSLNPGQSSPLHF	TGTGCCAGCAGCTTGAATCCGGGACAGTCTTCACCCCTCCACTTT
TRBV2	TRBJ1-4	NA	TRBD1	CASRDTGTSRYRGEKLFF	TGTGCCAGCAGGGACACAGGAACGTCTAGGTACAGGGGTGAAAAACTGTTTTTT
TRBV15	TRBJ2-5	NA	TRBD2	CATWERGGGQTQYF	TGTGCCACCTGGGAGCGGGGGGGCGGTCAGACCCAGTACTTC
TRBV14	TRBJ2-7	NA	TRBD1	CASSQEVAAGGRVEQYF	TGTGCCAGCAGCCAAGAAGTCGCGGCAGGGGGTCGTGTCGAGCAGTACTTC
TRBV4-2	TRBJ1-5	NA	TRBD1	CASSLGTGDSNQPQHF	TGTGCCAGCAGCCTAGGGACAGGGGATAGCAATCAGCCCCAGCATTTT